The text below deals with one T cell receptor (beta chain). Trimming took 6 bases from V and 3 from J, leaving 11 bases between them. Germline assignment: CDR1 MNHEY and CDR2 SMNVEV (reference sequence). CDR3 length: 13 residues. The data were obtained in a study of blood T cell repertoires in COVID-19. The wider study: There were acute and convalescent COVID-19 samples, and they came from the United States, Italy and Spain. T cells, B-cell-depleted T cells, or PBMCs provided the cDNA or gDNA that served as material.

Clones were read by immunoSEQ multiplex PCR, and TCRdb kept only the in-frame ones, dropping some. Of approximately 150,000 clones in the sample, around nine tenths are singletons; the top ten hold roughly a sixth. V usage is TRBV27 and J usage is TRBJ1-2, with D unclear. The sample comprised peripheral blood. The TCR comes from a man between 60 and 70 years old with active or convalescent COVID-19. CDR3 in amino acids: CASSQPGDYGYTF. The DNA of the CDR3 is TGTGCCAGCAGCCAGCCCGGGGACTATGGCTACACCTTC.